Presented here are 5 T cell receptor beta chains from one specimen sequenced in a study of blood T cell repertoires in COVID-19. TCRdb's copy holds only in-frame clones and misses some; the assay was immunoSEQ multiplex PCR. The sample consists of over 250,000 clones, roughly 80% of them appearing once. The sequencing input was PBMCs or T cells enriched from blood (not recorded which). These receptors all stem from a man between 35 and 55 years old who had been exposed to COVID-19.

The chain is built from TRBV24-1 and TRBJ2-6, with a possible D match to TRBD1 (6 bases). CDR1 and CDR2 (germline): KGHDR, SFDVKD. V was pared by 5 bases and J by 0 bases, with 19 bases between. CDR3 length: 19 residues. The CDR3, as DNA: TGTGCCACCAGTGGACCTAAGACAGGCGCTAGCTCTGGGGCCAACGTCCTGACTTTC. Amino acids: CATSGPKTGASSGANVLTF.

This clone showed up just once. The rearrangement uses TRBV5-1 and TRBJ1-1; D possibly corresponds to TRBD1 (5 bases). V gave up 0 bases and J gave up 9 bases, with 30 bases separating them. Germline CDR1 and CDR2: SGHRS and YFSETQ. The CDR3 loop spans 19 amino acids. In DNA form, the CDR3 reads TGCGCCAGCAGCTTGGTAGGACTTAGGAGTTGGAATTGGGGACTGAAAGCTTTCTTT. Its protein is CASSLVGLRSWNWGLKAFF.

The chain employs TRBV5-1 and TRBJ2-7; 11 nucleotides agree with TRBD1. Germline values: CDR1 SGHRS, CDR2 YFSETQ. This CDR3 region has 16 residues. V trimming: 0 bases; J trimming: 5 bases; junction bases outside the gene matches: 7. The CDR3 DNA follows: TGCGCCAGCAGCTTGGGTGCTGGGACAGGGGGGAACGAGCAGTACTTC. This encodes CASSLGAGTGGNEQYF.

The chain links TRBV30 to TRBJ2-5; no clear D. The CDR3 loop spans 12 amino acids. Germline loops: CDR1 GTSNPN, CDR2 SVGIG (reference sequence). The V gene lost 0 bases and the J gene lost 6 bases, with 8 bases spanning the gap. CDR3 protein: CAWSVLTQTQYF. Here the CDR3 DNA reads TGTGCCTGGAGTGTACTGACTCAGACCCAGTACTTC.

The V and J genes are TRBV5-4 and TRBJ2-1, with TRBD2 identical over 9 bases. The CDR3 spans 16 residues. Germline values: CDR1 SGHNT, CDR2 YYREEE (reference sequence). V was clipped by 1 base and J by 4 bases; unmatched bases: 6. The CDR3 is CASSLPLAGMYNEQFF. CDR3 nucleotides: TGTGCCAGCAGCTTGCCCCTAGCGGGGATGTACAATGAGCAGTTCTTC.